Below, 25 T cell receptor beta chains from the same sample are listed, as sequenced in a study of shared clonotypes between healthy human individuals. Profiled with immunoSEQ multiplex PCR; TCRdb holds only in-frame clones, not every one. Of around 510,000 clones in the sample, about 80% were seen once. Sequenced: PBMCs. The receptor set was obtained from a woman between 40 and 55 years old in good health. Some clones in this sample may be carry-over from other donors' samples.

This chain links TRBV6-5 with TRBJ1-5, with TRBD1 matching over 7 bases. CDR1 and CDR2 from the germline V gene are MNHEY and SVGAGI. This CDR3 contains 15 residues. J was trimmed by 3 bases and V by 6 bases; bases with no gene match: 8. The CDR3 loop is CASRPTGEANQPQHF. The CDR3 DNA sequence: TGTGCCAGCAGACCAACAGGGGAAGCCAATCAGCCCCAGCATTTT.

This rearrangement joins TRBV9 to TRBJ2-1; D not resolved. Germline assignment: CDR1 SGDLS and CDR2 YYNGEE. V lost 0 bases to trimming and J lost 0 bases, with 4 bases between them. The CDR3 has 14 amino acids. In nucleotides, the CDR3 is TGTGCCAGCAGCGTAGACCCCTCCTACAATGAGCAGTTCTTC. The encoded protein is CASSVDPSYNEQFF.

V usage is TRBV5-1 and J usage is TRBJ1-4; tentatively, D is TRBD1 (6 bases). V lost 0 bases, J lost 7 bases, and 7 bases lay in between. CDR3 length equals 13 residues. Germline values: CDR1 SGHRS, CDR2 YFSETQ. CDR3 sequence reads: CASSLDRVEKLFF. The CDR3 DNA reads TGCGCCAGCAGCTTGGACAGGGTTGAAAAACTGTTTTTT.

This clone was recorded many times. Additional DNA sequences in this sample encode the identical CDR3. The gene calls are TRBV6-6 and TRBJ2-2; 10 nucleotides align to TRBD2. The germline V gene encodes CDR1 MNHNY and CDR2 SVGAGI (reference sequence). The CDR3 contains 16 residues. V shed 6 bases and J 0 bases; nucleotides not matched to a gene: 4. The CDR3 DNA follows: TGTGCCAGCAGCTTCGGACTAGCGGCGAACACCGGGGAGCTGTTTTTT. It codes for CASSFGLAANTGELFF.

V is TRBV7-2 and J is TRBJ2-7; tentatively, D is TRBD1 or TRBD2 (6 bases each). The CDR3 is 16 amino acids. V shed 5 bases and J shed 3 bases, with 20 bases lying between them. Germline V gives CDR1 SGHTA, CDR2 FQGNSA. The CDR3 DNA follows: TGTGCCAGCAGCCCCCAACAGGGCGGGACTTTCTACGAGCAGTACTTC. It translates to CASSPQQGGTFYEQYF. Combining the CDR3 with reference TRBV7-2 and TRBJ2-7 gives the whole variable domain GAGVSQSPSNKVTEKGKDVELRCDPISGHTALYWYRQSLGQGLEFLIYFQGNSAPDKSGLPSDRFSAERTGGSVSTLTIQRTQQEDSAVYLCASSPQQGGTFYEQYFGPGTRLTVT.

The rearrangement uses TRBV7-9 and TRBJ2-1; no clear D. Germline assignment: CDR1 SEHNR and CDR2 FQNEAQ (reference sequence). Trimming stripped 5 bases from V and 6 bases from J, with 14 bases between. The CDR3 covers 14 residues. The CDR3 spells CASSPGSSGNEQFF. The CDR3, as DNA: TGTGCCAGCAGCCCCGGGTCCTCTGGCAATGAGCAGTTCTTC.

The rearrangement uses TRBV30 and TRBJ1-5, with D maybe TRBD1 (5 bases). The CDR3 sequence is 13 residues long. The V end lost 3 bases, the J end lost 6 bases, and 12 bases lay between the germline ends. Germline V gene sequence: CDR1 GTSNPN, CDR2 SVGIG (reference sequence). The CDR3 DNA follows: TGTGCCTGGAGGGCTCAGGGAGGTCAGCCCCAGCATTTT. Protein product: CAWRAQGGQPQHF.

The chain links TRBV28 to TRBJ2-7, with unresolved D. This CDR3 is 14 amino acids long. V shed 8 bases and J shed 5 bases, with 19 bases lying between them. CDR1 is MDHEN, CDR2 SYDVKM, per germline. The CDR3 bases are TGTGCCAGCGTCCCCTACAGAGGCGTAAACGAGCAGTACTTC. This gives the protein CASVPYRGVNEQYF.

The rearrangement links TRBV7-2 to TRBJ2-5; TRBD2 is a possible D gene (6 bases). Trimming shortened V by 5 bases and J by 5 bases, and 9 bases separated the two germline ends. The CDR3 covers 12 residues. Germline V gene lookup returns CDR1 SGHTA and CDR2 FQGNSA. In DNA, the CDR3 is TGTGCCAGCAGCCACCGGGGGGAGACCCAGTACTTC. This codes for CASSHRGETQYF.

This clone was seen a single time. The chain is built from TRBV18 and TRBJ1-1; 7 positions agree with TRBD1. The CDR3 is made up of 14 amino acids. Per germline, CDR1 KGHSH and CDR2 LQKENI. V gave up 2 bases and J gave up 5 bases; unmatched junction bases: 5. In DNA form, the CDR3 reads TGTGCCAGCTCACCAAAGGGGGCAGGGACTGAAGCTTTCTTT. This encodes CASSPKGAGTEAFF.

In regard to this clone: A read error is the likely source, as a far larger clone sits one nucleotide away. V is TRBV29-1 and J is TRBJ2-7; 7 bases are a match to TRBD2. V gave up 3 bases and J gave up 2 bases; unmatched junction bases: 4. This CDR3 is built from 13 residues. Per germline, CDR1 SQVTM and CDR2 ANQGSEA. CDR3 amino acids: CSVEGDYPYEQYF. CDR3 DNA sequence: TGCAGCGTTGAGGGGGACTACCCCTACGAGCAGTACTTC.

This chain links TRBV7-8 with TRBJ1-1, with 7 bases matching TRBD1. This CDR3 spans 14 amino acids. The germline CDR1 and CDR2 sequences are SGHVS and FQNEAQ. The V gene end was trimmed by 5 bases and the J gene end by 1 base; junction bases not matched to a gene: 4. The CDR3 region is CASSTRGGNTEAFF. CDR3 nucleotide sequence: TGTGCCAGCAGCACCAGGGGGGGGAACACTGAAGCTTTCTTT.

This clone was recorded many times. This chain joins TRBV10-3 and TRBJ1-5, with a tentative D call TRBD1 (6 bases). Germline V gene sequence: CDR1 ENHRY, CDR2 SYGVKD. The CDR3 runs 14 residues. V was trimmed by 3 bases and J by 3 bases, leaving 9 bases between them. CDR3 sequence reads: CAISERGANQPQHF. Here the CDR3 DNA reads TGTGCCATCAGTGAACGGGGGGCCAATCAGCCCCAGCATTTT.

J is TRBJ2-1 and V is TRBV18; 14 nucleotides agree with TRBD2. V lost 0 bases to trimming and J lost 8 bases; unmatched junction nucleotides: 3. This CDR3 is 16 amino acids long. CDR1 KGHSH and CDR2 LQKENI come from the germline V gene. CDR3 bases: TGTGCCAGCTCACCACCAGGGACTAGCGGGAGCTATGAGCAGTTCTTC. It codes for CASSPPGTSGSYEQFF.

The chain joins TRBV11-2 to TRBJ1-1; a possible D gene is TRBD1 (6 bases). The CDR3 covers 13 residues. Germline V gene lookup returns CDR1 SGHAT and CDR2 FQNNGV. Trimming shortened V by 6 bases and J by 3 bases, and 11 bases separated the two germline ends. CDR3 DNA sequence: TGTGCCAGCAGTATACAGGGACACACTGAAGCTTTCTTT. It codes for CASSIQGHTEAFF.

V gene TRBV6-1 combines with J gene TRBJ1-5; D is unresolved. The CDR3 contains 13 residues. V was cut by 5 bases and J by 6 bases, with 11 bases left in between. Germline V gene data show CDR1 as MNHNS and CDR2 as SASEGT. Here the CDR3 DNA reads TGTGCCAGCAGTCCTGGCCTGAGTCAGCCCCAGCATTTT. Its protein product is CASSPGLSQPQHF.

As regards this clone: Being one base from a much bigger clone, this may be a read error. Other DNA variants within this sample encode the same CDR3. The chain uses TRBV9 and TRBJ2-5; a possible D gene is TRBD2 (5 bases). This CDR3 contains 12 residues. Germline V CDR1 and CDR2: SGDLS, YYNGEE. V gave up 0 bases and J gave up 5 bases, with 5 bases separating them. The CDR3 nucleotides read TGTGCCAGCAGCGTAGGCGGGGAGACCCAGTACTTC. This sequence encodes CASSVGGETQYF.

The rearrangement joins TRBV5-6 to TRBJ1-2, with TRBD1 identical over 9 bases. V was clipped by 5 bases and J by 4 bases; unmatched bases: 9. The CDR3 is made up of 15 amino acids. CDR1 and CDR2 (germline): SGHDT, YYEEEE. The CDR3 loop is CASSSSGTGPYGYTF. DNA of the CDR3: TGTGCCAGCAGTTCTTCCGGGACAGGGCCCTATGGCTACACCTTC.

CDR3 DNA sequence: TGTGCCAGCAGTCCACAGGGGAAGGGTAGCAATCAGCCCCAGCATTTT. As protein: CASSPQGKGSNQPQHF. V and J are TRBV27 and TRBJ1-5; 7 bases are shared with TRBD1. The V and J ends lost 5 bases and 0 bases, in that order; junction bases with no gene match: 7. Germline V gene lookup returns CDR1 MNHEY and CDR2 SMNVEV (reference sequence). The CDR3 is 16 amino acids.

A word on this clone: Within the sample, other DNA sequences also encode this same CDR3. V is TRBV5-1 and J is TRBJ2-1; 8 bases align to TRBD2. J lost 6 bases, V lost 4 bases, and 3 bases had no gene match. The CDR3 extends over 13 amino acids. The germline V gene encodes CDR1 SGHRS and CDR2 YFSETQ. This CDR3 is CASSLGTSNEQFF. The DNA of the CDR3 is TGCGCCAGCAGCCTAGGGACTAGCAATGAGCAGTTCTTC. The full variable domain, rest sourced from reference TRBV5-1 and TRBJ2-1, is KAGVTQTPRYLIKTRGQQVTLSCSPISGHRSVSWYQQTPGQGLQFLFEYFSETQRNKGNFPGRFSGRQFSNSRSEMNVSTLELGDSALYLCASSLGTSNEQFFGPGTRLTVL.

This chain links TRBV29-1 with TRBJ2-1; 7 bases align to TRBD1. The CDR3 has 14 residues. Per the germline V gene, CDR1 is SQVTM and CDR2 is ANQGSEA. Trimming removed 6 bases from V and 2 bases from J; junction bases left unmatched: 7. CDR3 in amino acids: CSVARDRTYNEQFF. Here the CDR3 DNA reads TGCAGCGTGGCCAGGGACAGAACCTACAATGAGCAGTTCTTC.

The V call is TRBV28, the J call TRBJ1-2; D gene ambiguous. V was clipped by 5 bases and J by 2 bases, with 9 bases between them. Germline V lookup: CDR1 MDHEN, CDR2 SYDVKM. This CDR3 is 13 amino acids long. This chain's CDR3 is CASSPLDNYGYTF. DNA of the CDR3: TGTGCCAGCAGTCCACTCGACAACTATGGCTACACCTTC.

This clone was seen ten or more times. CDR3 in amino acids: CASSEATSTDTQYF. CDR3 sequence (DNA): TGTGCCAGCAGTGAAGCGACTAGCACAGATACGCAGTATTTT. The J gene is TRBJ2-3, the V gene TRBV2; no clear D. The CDR3 contains 14 residues. Germline V CDR1 and CDR2: SNHLY, FYNNEI. Trimming left V 0 bases short and J 0 bases short, with 4 bases between. The variable domain in full, completed from reference TRBV2 and TRBJ2-3, reads EPEVTQTPSHQVTQMGQEVILRCVPISNHLYFYWYRQILGQKVEFLVSFYNNEISEKSEIFDDQFSVERPDGSNFTLKIRSTKLEDSAMYFCASSEATSTDTQYFGPGTRLTVL.

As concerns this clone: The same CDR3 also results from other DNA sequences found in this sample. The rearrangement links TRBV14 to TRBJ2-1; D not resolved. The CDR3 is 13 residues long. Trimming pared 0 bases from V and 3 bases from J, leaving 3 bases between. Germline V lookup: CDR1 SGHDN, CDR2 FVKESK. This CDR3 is CASSQDYYNEQFF. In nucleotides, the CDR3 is TGTGCCAGCAGCCAAGACTACTACAATGAGCAGTTCTTC.

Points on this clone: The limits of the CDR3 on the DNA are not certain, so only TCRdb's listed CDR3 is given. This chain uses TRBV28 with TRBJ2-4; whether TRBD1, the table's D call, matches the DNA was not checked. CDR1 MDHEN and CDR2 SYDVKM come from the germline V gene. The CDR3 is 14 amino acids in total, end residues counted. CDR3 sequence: CASSSSTGGDVQYF.